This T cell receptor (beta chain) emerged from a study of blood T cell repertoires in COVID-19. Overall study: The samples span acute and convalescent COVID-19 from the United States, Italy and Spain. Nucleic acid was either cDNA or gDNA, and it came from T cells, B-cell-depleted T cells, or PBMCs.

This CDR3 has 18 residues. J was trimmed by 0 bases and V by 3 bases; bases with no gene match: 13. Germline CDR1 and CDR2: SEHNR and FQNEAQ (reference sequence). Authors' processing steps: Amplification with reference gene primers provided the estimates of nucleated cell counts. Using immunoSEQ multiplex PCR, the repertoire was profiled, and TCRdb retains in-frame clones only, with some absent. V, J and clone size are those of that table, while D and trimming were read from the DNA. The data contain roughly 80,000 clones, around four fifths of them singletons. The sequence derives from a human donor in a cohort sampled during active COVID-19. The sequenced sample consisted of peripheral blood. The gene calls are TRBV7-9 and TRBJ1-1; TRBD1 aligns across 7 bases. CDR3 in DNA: TGTGCCAGCAGCTTCCCTAGACAGGGATCTTTATTGAACACTGAAGCTTTCTTT. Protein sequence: CASSFPRQGSLLNTEAFF. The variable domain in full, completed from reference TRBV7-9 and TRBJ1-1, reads DTGVSQNPRHKITKRGQNVTFRCDPISEHNRLYWYRQTLGQGPEFLTYFQNEAQLEKSRLLSDRFSAERPKGSFSTLEIQRTEQGDSAMYLCASSFPRQGSLLNTEAFFGQGTRLTVV.